This note documents a single T cell receptor (beta chain) sequence. J lost 5 bases, V lost 3 bases, and 7 bases had no gene match. This CDR3 spans 17 amino acids. Germline assignment: CDR1 SGHAT and CDR2 FQNNGV. This sample is drawn from a study of control samples from healthy donors and cancer patients. Clones were read by immunoSEQ multiplex PCR, and TCRdb kept only the in-frame ones, dropping some. The table includes around 140,000 clones, roughly 90% detected once. The sequenced sample was blood. The sequence came from a man aged 35 to 55 in good health. The gene calls are TRBV11-2 and TRBJ2-3; 14 bases match TRBD2. CDR3 residues: CASSFGGTSGGLDTQYF. The CDR3 bases are TGTGCCAGCAGCTTCGGTGGGACTAGCGGGGGACTAGATACGCAGTATTTT.